This T cell receptor beta chain came from a study of T-cell memory formation after mild COVID-19. Germline V gives CDR1 SGHRS, CDR2 YFSETQ. The V and J ends lost 4 bases and 0 bases respectively, with 14 bases between them. The CDR3 runs 16 residues. Study results and caveats: In pre-infection memory, a portion of responding clones appeared, which suggested that cross-reactive memory joined. Contracting CD4+ clones lay largely in CM and EM, with CD8+ ones residing in EMRA.

Barcoded TCR alpha and TCR beta cDNA libraries with UMIs came from 5'RACE using constant-segment primers. TCRdb re-called the 5' RACE reads through MiXCR, storing one row per CDR3 protein. The table lists hundreds of thousands of distinct CDR3 sequences, roughly 23% of them singletons. This clonotype was detected a few times. Its matching antigen is unknown. This TCR was recovered from an adult woman who had mild COVID-19 (a few samples of this study predate the infection). Cell type and time point are not known. Sequences were obtained from PBMCs or a T cell subset sorted from them (not recorded which). J is TRBJ1-3 and V is TRBV5-1; weak D call: TRBD1 (5 bases). CDR3 in DNA: TGCGCCAGCAGCCCACAGGAACGAAGCTCTGGAAACACCATATATTTT. Residues: CASSPQERSSGNTIYF.